These T cell receptor beta chains were read from a single sample in a study of CD8 T cells in ankylosing spondylitis. From the 5' RACE reads, TCRdb called clonotypes with MiXCR, one entry per CDR3 protein. This table holds around 140,000 distinct CDR3 sequences, approximately 10% found once. The sample taken for sequencing was blood, either unsorted or a sorted T cell fraction (not recorded which). Source of these receptors: a female donor with ankylosing spondylitis or in good health (not recorded which). The CDR3 runs from the conserved cysteine through the conserved F or W. D genes are given only for firm matches. Clone sizes are given selectively: once, few, many, or a class where the clone is expanded.

clone_size j_call cdr3_length d_call v_call cdr3_aa cdr3_nt
many TRBJ2-4 14 TRBD1 TRBV7-2 CASNWGQAKNIQYF TGTGCCAGCAACTGGGGACAGGCTAAAAACATTCAGTACTTC
many TRBJ2-5 15 TRBD2 TRBV29-1 CSVETSGGAVKTQYF TGCAGCGTTGAAACAAGCGGGGGGGCTGTGAAGACCCAGTACTTC
many TRBJ1-1 13 - TRBV29-1 CSASSLMNTEAFF TGCAGCGCCTCATCACTCATGAACACTGAAGCTTTCTTT
many TRBJ1-3 14 - TRBV5-1 CASSLVESGNTIYF TGCGCCAGCAGCTTGGTCGAGTCTGGAAACACCATATATTTT
many TRBJ1-5 12 TRBD1 TRBV7-9 CASSPDRQPQHF TGTGCCAGCAGCCCGGACAGGCAGCCCCAGCATTTT
many TRBJ1-4 12 - TRBV6-6 CASSYGLEKLFF TGTGCCAGCAGTTACGGCCTTGAAAAACTGTTTTTT
many TRBJ1-1 12 - TRBV5-1 CASSLLGAEAFF TGCGCCAGCAGCTTGTTAGGGGCTGAAGCTTTCTTT
- TRBJ2-1 11 - TRBV6-1 CASSEAQGQFF TGTGCCAGCAGTGAAGCCCAGGGACAGTTCTTC
many TRBJ2-3 12 - TRBV10-3 CAISPPGNTQYF TGTGCCATCAGCCCCCCGGGGAATACGCAGTATTTT
many TRBJ1-6 16 TRBD1 TRBV20-1 CSAEGARDRPFSPLHF TGCAGTGCTGAGGGCGCAAGGGACAGACCTTTTTCACCCCTCCACTTT
many TRBJ1-1 13 - TRBV20-1 CSAISTGNTEAFF TGCAGTGCTATTTCGACAGGGAACACTGAAGCTTTCTTT
few TRBJ1-4 15 TRBD1 TRBV19 CASRSQTGFGEKLFF TGTGCCAGTAGGAGTCAGACAGGGTTTGGAGAAAAACTGTTTTTT
many TRBJ2-1 16 - TRBV20-1 CSARDVVPSVYNEQFF TGCAGTGCTAGAGATGTAGTCCCTAGCGTATACAATGAGCAGTTCTTC
few TRBJ2-7 14 - TRBV10-1 CASSGGRGSYEQYF TGCGCCAGCAGCGGCGGTCGTGGCTCCTACGAGCAGTACTTC
many TRBJ2-3 16 - TRBV20-1 CSARDFIKHSTDTQYF TGCAGTGCTAGAGATTTTATTAAGCATAGCACAGATACGCAGTATTTT
many TRBJ1-3 16 - TRBV7-2 CASSNLRGTSGNTIYF TGTGCCAGCAGCAACCTCAGGGGTACTTCGGGAAACACCATATATTTT
- TRBJ2-2 15 - TRBV11-2 CASGRGYGVTGELFF TGTGCCAGCGGACGGGGATACGGGGTCACCGGGGAGCTGTTTTTT
- TRBJ1-5 15 TRBD1 TRBV7-2 CASSLVTGGAQPQHF TGTGCCAGCAGCTTAGTTACAGGGGGCGCCCAGCCCCAGCATTTT
few TRBJ2-7 14 - TRBV24-1 CATSGGEWTGKQYF TGTGCCACCAGTGGGGGGGAATGGACTGGGAAGCAGTACTTC
many TRBJ2-5 15 - TRBV20-1 CSAREAGGLIETQYF TGCAGTGCTAGAGAGGCAGGGGGGTTAATAGAGACCCAGTACTTC
many TRBJ1-1 14 - TRBV19 CASATRQIVAEAFF TGTGCCAGTGCCACAAGACAGATAGTAGCTGAAGCTTTCTTT
many TRBJ1-2 12 TRBD1 TRBV5-8 CASSMTGGGYTF TGTGCCAGCAGCATGACAGGGGGAGGCTACACCTTC
- TRBJ2-5 16 TRBD2 TRBV24-1 CATSDPGLAGVTIQYF TGTGCCACCAGTGACCCGGGACTAGCGGGAGTAACGATCCAGTACTTC
many TRBJ1-1 13 - TRBV12-3/TRBV12-4 CASSTDQNTEAFF TGTGCCAGCAGCACGGACCAGAACACTGAAGCTTTCTTT
many TRBJ1-1 16 TRBD1 TRBV5-6 CASSSLKEGADTEAFF TGTGCCAGCAGCTCCCTTAAGGAGGGGGCGGACACTGAAGCTTTCTTT
many TRBJ2-3 14 TRBD1 TRBV5-1 CASSLRTGVDTQYF TGCGCCAGCAGCTTGCGGACAGGGGTGGATACGCAGTATTTT
- TRBJ2-2 16 - TRBV7-6 CASSLVVVPNTGELFF TGTGCCAGCAGCTTAGTAGTCGTTCCGAACACCGGGGAGCTGTTTTTT
- TRBJ2-2 17 TRBD1 TRBV28 CASSPGTGAMNTGELFF TGTGCCAGCAGTCCCGGGACAGGGGCTATGAACACCGGGGAGCTGTTTTTT
few TRBJ2-1 14 TRBD2 TRBV9 CASKLGLAQGRQFF TGTGCCAGCAAATTGGGACTAGCGCAGGGGAGGCAGTTCTTC
- TRBJ2-1 13 - TRBV18 CASSPRHYNEQFF TGTGCCAGCTCACCAAGACACTACAATGAGCAGTTCTTC
many TRBJ2-7 13 - TRBV18 CASSPQGSYEQYF TGTGCCAGCAGCCCCCAGGGATCCTACGAGCAGTACTTC
many TRBJ1-1 15 - TRBV5-1 CASSLAGITNTEAFF TGCGCCAGCAGCTTGGCTGGGATCACTAACACTGAAGCTTTCTTT
many TRBJ2-1 16 TRBD1 TRBV5-1 CASSLGTGSSYNEQFF TGCGCCAGCAGCTTGGGGACAGGGAGCTCCTACAATGAGCAGTTCTTC
many TRBJ2-2 16 - TRBV7-3 CASSPNPGLRTGELFF TGTGCCAGCAGCCCGAACCCGGGACTCCGAACCGGGGAGCTGTTTTTT
many TRBJ1-5 15 TRBD1 TRBV20-1 CSATTGTGYNQPQHF TGCAGTGCTACCACCGGGACAGGGTACAATCAGCCCCAGCATTTT
many TRBJ1-2 15 - TRBV4-1 CASSNGGGQVYGYTF TGCGCCAGCAGCAACGGGGGTGGGCAGGTCTATGGCTACACCTTC
- TRBJ2-1 17 TRBD2 TRBV20-1 CSALGTSGGPSYNEQFF TGCAGTGCCCTTGGGACTAGCGGGGGTCCCTCCTACAATGAGCAGTTCTTC
many TRBJ1-2 13 TRBD1 TRBV7-9 CASSFDRDYGYTF TGTGCCAGCAGCTTCGACAGGGACTATGGCTACACCTTC
- TRBJ2-5 14 - TRBV7-2 CASSLWTVEETQYF TGTGCCAGCAGCCTATGGACAGTCGAAGAGACCCAGTACTTC
many TRBJ2-7 11 - TRBV29-1 CSVGTPYEQYF TGCAGCGTTGGCACCCCCTACGAGCAGTACTTC
many TRBJ1-2 13 TRBD1 TRBV5-8 CASRRTGVHGYTF TGTGCCAGCAGACGTACAGGGGTCCATGGCTACACCTTC
many TRBJ1-1 14 - TRBV3-1 CASSQVPVGTEAFF TGTGCCAGCAGCCAAGTACCGGTTGGCACTGAAGCTTTCTTT
many TRBJ1-3 15 - TRBV15 CATSREGRGGNTIYF TGTGCCACCAGCAGAGAAGGCCGAGGTGGAAACACCATATATTTT
few TRBJ2-2 15 - TRBV19 CASRHPGTLTGELFF TGTGCCAGTAGACACCCCGGGACACTCACCGGGGAGCTGTTTTTT
many TRBJ2-3 14 TRBD1 TRBV15 CATSRTGNTDTQYF TGTGCCACCAGCAGGACAGGGAACACAGATACGCAGTATTTT
few TRBJ2-7 13 - TRBV18 CVSSPLPQYEQYF TGTGTCAGCTCACCACTTCCCCAATACGAGCAGTACTTC
few TRBJ1-5 15 TRBD1 TRBV7-2 CASSLDRGWYQPQHF TGTGCCAGCAGCTTAGACAGGGGGTGGTATCAGCCCCAGCATTTT